In this sample, the clone carrying this T cell receptor beta chain turned up a few times. RNA transcripts served as the template for amplifying TCR beta CDR3 regions. TCR CDR3 regions were first amplified by RT-PCR with HTBI primers. In TCRdb, the multiplex PCR reads were re-called with MiXCR into one record per CDR3 protein. The top ten clones hold under 55% of a sample with 450,000 to 500,000 distinct CDR3 sequences, about 22% of them seen once. These data are taken from a study of T cells in Graves' hyperthyroidism and ophthalmopathy. Overall study context: Peripheral blood was obtained at initial diagnosis, preceding any treatment.

Sequences were obtained from blood. The receptor's source is a woman aged 70-85 years with Graves' ophthalmopathy.

In DNA form, the CDR3 reads TGTGCCAGCAGCGTAGGGGTGACGAGCTCCTACAATGAGCAGTTCTTC. This translates into CASSVGVTSSYNEQFF. The chain links TRBV9 to TRBJ2-1; D is ambiguous. The CDR3 covers 16 residues. CDR1 is SGDLS and CDR2 is YYNGEE in the germline V gene. V gave up 0 bases and J gave up 0 bases, with 10 bases separating them.